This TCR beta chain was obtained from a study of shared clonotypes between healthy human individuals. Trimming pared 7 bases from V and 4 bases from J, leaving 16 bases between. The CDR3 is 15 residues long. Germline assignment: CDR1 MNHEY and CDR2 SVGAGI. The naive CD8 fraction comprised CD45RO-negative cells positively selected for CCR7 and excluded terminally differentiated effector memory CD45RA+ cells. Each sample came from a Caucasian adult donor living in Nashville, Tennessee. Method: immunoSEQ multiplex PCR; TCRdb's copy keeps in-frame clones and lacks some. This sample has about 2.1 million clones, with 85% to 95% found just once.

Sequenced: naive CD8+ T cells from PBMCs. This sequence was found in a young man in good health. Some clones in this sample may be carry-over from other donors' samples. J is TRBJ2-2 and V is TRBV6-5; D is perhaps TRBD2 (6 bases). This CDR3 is CASTVAAQGTGELFF. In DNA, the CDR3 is TGTGCCAGCACAGTAGCGGCCCAGGGCACCGGGGAGCTGTTTTTT.